This T cell receptor (beta chain) is drawn from a study of blood T cell repertoires in COVID-19. As originally analysed: Cell counts per sample came from amplifying reference gene primers. The assay was immunoSEQ multiplex PCR, and TCRdb's table has in-frame clones only and misses some. V and J calls and clone size are those listed in that table; D and trimming were worked out from the DNA. The sample holds roughly 32,000 clones, 85% seen once. Germline values: CDR1 KGHSH, CDR2 LQKENI. With 0 bases removed from V and 4 bases from J, the gap between germline ends came to 20 bases. This CDR3 spans 18 amino acids.

The V and J genes are TRBV18 and TRBJ2-3; tentative D call: TRBD2 (5 bases). Material: peripheral blood. This sequence originates from an older man with active COVID-19. This CDR3 is CASSPPVIGLLLSDTQYF. The CDR3 DNA reads TGTGCCAGCTCACCACCGGTGATAGGACTGCTCCTATCAGATACGCAGTATTTT. Variable domain in full (rest from reference TRBV18 and TRBJ2-3): NAGVMQNPRHLVRRRGQEARLRCSPMKGHSHVYWYRQLPEEGLKFMVYLQKENIIDESGMPKERFSAEFPKEGPSILRIQQVVRGDSAAYFCASSPPVIGLLLSDTQYFGPGTRLTVL.